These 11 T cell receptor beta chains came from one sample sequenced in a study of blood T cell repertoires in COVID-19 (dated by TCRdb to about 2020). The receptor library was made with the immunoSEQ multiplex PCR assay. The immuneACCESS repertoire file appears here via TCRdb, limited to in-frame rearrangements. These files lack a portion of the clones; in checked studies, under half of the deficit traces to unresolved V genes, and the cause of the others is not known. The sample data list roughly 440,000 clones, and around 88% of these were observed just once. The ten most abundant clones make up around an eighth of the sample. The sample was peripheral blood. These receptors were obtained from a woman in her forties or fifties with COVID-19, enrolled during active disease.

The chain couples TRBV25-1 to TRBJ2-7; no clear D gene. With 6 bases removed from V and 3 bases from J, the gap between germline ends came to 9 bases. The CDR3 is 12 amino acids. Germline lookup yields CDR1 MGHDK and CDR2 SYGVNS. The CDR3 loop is CASSQVGYEQYF. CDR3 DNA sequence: TGTGCCAGCAGCCAAGTCGGCTACGAGCAGTACTTC.

CDR3 sequence: CASSPHQGPNQPQHF. In DNA, the CDR3 is TGCGCCAGCAGCCCTCACCAGGGCCCGAATCAGCCCCAGCATTTT. V is TRBV5-1 and J is TRBJ1-5, with D maybe TRBD1 (5 bases). The ends were cut back, 4 bases at V and 4 bases at J, with 15 bases in the middle. Germline CDR1 SGHRS, CDR2 YFSETQ. The length of the CDR3 is 15 residues.

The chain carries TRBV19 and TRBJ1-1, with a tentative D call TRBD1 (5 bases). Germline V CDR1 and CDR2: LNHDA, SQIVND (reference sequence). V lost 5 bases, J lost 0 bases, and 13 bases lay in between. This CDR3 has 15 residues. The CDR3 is CASSLGGGMNTEAFF. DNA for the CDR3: TGTGCCAGTAGTCTCGGGGGAGGGATGAACACTGAAGCTTTCTTT.

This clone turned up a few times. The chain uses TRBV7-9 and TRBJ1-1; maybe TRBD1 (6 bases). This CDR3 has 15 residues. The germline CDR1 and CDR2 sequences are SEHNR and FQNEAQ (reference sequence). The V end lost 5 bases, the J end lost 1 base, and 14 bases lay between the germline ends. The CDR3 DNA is TGTGCCAGCAGCCCGAGGGGGGGAAAGAACACTGAAGCTTTCTTT. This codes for CASSPRGGKNTEAFF.

The DNA for the CDR3 is TGCGCCAGCAGCCCCTCCCCCCGACAGGGCTACGAGCAGTACTTC. Residues: CASSPSPRQGYEQYF. The chain links TRBV4-1 to TRBJ2-7, with 7 bases aligning to TRBD1. Trimming took 4 bases from V and 3 from J; bases not matched to a gene: 9. Looked up from germline, CDR1 is MGHRA and CDR2 is YSYEKL. The CDR3 covers 15 residues.

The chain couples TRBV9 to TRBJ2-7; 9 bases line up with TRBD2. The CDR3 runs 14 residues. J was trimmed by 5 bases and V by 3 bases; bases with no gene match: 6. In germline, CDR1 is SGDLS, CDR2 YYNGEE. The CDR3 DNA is TGTGCCAGCAGCGCACATAGCGGGGGCGACGAGCAGTACTTC. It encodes CASSAHSGGDEQYF. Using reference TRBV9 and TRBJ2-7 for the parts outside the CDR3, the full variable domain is DSGVTQTPKHLITATGQRVTLRCSPRSGDLSVYWYQQSLDQGLQFLIQYYNGEERAKGNILERFSAQQFPDLHSELNLSSLELGDSALYFCASSAHSGGDEQYFGPGTRLTVT.

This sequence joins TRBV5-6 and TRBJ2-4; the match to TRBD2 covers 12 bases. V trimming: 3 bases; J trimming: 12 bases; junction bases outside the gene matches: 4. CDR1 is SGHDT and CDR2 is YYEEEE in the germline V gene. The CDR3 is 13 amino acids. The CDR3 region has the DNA TGTGCCAGCAGCTCTAGCGGGGGGGCGAATCAGTACTTC. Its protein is CASSSSGGANQYF.

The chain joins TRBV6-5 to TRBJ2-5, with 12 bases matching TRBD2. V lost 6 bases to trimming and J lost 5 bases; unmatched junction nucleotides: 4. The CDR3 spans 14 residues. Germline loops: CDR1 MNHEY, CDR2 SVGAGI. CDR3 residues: CASSLAGGLETQYF. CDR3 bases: TGTGCCAGCAGCCTAGCGGGGGGGCTGGAGACCCAGTACTTC.

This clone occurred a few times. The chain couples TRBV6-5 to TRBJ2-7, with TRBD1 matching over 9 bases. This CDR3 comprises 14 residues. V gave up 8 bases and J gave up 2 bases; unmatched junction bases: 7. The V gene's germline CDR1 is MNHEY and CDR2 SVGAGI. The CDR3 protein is CASHAGTGPYEQYF. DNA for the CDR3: TGTGCCAGCCACGCGGGGACAGGGCCCTACGAGCAGTACTTC.

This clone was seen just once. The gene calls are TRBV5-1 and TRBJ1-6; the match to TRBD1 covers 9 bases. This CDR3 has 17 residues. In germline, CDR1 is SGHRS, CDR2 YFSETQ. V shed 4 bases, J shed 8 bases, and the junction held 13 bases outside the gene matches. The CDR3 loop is CASSPEDRGGVDSPLHF. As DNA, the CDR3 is TGCGCCAGCAGCCCAGAGGACAGGGGAGGAGTGGATTCACCCCTCCACTTT. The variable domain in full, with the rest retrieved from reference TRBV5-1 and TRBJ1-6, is KAGVTQTPRYLIKTRGQQVTLSCSPISGHRSVSWYQQTPGQGLQFLFEYFSETQRNKGNFPGRFSGRQFSNSRSEMNVSTLELGDSALYLCASSPEDRGGVDSPLHFGNGTRLTVT.

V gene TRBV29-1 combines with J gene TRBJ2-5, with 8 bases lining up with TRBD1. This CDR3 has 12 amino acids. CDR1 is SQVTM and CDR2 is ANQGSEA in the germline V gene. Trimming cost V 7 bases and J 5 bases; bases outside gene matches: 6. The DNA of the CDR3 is TGCAGCGGTGGACAGGGTCCGGAGACCCAGTACTTC. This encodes CSGGQGPETQYF.